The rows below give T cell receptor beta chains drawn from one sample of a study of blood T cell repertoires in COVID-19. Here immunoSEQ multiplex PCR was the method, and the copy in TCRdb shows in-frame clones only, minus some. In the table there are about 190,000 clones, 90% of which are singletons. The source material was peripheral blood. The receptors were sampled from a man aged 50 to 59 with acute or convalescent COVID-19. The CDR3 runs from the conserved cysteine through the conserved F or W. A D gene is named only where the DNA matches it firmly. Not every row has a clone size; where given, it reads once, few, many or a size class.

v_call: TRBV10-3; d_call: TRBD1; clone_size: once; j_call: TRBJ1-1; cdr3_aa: CAISESPWTGLNTEAFF; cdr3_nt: TGTGCCATCAGTGAGTCTCCGTGGACAGGTTTGAACACTGAAGCTTTCTTT
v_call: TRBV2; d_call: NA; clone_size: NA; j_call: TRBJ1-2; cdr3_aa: CASSAANYGYTF; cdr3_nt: TGTGCCAGCAGTGCGGCTAACTATGGCTACACCTTC
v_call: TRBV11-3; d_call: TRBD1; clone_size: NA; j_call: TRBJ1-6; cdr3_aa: CASSQGAGSPLHF; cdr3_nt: TGTGCCAGCAGCCAGGGGGCAGGTTCACCCCTCCACTTT
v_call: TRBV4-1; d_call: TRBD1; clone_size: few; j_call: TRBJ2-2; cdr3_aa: CASSQEWQGADTGELFF; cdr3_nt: TGCGCCAGCAGCCAAGAATGGCAGGGGGCCGACACCGGGGAGCTGTTTTTT
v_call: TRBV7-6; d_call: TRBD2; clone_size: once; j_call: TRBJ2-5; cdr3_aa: CASSLVTLAGIGETQYF; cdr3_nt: TGTGCCAGCAGCTTAGTTACCCTAGCGGGGATAGGGGAGACCCAGTACTTC
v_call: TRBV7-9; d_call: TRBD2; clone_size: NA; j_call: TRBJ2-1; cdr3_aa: CASSLGLANNEQFF; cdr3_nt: TGTGCCAGCAGCTTAGGACTAGCGAACAATGAGCAGTTCTTC
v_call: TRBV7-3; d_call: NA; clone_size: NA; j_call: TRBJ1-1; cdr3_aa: CASSLRRDTEAFF; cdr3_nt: TGTGCCAGCAGCCTAAGACGGGACACTGAAGCTTTCTTT
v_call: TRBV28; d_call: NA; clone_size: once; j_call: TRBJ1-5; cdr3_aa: CASGHSNQPQHF; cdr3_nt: TGTGCCAGCGGGCATAGCAATCAGCCCCAGCATTTT
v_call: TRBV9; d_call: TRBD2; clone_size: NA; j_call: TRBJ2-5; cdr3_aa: CASSFPEGLGQETQYF; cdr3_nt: TGTGCCAGCAGTTTCCCGGAGGGACTAGGCCAAGAGACCCAGTACTTC
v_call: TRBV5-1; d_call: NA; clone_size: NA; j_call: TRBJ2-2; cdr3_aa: CASSTRLAGGTGELFF; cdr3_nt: TGCGCCAGCAGCACCAGGTTGGCGGGTGGGACCGGGGAGCTGTTTTTT
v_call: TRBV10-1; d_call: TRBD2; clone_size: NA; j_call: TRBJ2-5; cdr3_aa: CASSESGGLLQETQYF; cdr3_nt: TGCGCCAGCAGTGAGTCGGGGGGACTACTGCAAGAGACCCAGTACTTC
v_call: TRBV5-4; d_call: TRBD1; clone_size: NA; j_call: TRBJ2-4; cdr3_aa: CASSPSRDRVGNIQYF; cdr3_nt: TGTGCCAGCAGCCCCTCGAGGGACAGGGTAGGAAACATTCAGTACTTC
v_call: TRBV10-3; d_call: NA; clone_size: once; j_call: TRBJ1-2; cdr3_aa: CATTGHQSYGYTF; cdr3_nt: TGTGCCACGACGGGACACCAGAGCTATGGCTACACCTTC
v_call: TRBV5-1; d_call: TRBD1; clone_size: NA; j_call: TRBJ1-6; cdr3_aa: CASSPRDRNNSPLHF; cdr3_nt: TGCGCCAGCAGCCCCCGGGACAGAAATAATTCACCCCTCCACTTT
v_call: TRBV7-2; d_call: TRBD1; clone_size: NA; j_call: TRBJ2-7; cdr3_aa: CASSLDSGQSISYEQYF; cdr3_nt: TGTGCCAGCAGCTTGGATTCGGGACAGTCTATCTCCTACGAGCAGTACTTC
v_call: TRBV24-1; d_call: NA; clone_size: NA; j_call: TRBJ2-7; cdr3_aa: CATEDYSYEQYF; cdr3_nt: TGTGCCACCGAGGATTACTCCTACGAGCAGTACTTC
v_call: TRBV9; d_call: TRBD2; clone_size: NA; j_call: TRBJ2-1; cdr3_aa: CASSVVGLAGGRYNEQFF; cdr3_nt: TGTGCCAGCAGCGTAGTGGGACTAGCGGGGGGTCGCTACAATGAGCAGTTCTTC
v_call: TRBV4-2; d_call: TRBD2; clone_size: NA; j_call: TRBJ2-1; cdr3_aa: CASSQDRCGGHTSYNEQFF; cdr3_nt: TGTGCCAGCAGCCAAGATAGGTGCGGGGGGCACACCTCCTACAATGAGCAGTTCTTC
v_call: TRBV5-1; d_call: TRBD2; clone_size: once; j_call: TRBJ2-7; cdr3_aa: CASSLVTSGAYEQYF; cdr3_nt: TGCGCCAGCAGCTTGGTTACTAGCGGGGCCTACGAGCAGTACTTC
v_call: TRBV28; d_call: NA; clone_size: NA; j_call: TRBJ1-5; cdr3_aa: CASSLPYVQGPQPQHF; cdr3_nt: TGTGCCAGCAGTCTCCCGTACGTACAGGGACCTCAGCCCCAGCATTTT
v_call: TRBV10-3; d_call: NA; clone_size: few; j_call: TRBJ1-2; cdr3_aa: CAISGQDSSNYGYTF; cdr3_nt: TGTGCCATCAGTGGCCAGGACAGCTCTAACTATGGCTACACCTTC
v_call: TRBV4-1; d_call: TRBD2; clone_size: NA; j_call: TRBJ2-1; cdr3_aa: CASSQVHGLAGQRSEQFF; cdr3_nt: TGCGCCAGCAGCCAAGTCCACGGGCTAGCGGGGCAAAGGAGTGAGCAGTTCTTC
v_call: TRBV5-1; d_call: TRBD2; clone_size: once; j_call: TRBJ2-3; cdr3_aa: CASSVGTSGRNTDTQYF; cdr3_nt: TGCGCCAGCAGCGTAGGGACTAGCGGGAGAAACACAGATACGCAGTATTTT
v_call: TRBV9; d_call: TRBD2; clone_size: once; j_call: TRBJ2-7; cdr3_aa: CASSVAETSVYEQYF; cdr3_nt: TGTGCCAGCAGCGTAGCGGAGACTAGCGTATACGAGCAGTACTTC
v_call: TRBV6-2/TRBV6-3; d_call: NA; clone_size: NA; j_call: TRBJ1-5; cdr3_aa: CASSRHPSGPQHF; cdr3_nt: TGTGCCAGCAGTCGACACCCCAGTGGGCCCCAGCATTTT
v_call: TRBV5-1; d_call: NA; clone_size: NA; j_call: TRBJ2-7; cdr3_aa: CASSFTGTYEQYF; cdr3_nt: TGCGCCAGCAGCTTCACAGGAACCTACGAGCAGTACTTC
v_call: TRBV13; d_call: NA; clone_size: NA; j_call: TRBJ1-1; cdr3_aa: CASSPPTVEAFF; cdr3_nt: TGTGCCAGCAGCCCCCCGACAGTTGAAGCTTTCTTT
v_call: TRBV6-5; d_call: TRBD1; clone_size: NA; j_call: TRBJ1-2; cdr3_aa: CASTRTGDGYTF; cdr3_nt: TGTGCCAGCACTCGGACAGGGGATGGCTACACCTTC
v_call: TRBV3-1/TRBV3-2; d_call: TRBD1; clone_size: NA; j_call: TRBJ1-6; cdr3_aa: CASRPGGLSPLHF; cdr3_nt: TGTGCCAGCAGACCAGGGGGGCTTTCACCCCTCCACTTT
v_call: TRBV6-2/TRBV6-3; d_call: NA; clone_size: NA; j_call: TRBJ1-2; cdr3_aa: CASSLDNNYGYTF; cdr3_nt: TGTGCCAGCAGCCTAGACAACAACTATGGCTACACCTTC
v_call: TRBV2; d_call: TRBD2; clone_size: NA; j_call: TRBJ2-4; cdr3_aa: CASRAEQWSSGRPRQENIQYF; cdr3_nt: TGTGCCAGCAGAGCGGAACAGTGGTCTAGCGGGAGGCCGCGGCAGGAAAACATTCAGTACTTC
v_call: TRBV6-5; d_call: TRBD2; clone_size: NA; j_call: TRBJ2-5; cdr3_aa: CASSPAVAGLKTQYF; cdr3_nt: TGTGCCAGCAGCCCCGCGGTAGCGGGGTTGAAGACCCAGTACTTC
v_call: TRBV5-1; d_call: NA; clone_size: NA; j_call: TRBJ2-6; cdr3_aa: CASSPGGFPSGANVLTF; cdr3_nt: TGCGCCAGCAGCCCAGGGGGGTTCCCCTCTGGGGCCAACGTCCTGACTTTC
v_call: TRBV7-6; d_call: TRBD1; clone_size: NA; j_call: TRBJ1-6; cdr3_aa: CASSLAQGGGSPLHF; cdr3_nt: TGTGCCAGCAGCTTAGCCCAGGGGGGAGGTTCACCCCTCCACTTT
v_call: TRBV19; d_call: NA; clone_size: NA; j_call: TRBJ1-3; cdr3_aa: CASSLGQLTSGNTIYF; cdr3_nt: TGTGCCAGTAGCTTGGGACAACTTACCTCTGGAAACACCATATATTTT